A selection of T cell receptor beta chains follows, all from one sample in a study of glioma-infiltrating T cells. Each CDR3 protein is one row after TCRdb ran MiXCR on the multiplex PCR reads. The sample has about 410,000 distinct CDR3 sequences, roughly two fifths seen once. What was sequenced was glioma tissue, nonneoplastic brain tissue, or PBMCs (not recorded which). Receptor source: a human donor with low-grade glioma or glioblastoma, undergoing nonglioma brain surgery, or in good health (not recorded which). Each CDR3 is given with its conserved first and last residue. D genes are given only for firm matches. Clone size appears in some rows only: once, few, many, or a class for an expanded clone.

j_gene: TRBJ1-1; len: 15; d_gene: NA; v_gene: TRBV18; abundance: NA; CDR3aa: CASSPPLRMNTEAFF; CDR3nt: TGTGCCAGCTCACCACCGTTAAGAATGAACACTGAGGCTTTCTTT
j_gene: TRBJ2-7; len: 13; d_gene: NA; v_gene: TRBV27; abundance: many; CDR3aa: CASSFREQTEQYF; CDR3nt: TGTGCCAGCAGTTTTCGGGAGCAAACCGAGCAGTACTTC
j_gene: TRBJ2-1; len: 11; d_gene: NA; v_gene: TRBV24-1; abundance: many; CDR3aa: CATSAYNEQFF; CDR3nt: TGTGCCACCAGTGCCTACAATGAGCAGTTCTTC
j_gene: TRBJ1-1; len: 14; d_gene: NA; v_gene: TRBV18; abundance: NA; CDR3aa: CASSPFRQDGEAFF; CDR3nt: TGTGCCAGCTCCCCGTTCCGGCAGGACGGTGAAGCTTTCTTT
j_gene: TRBJ2-1; len: 13; d_gene: TRBD2; v_gene: TRBV28; abundance: few; CDR3aa: CASSLELAVVQFF; CDR3nt: TGTGCCAGCAGTTTGGAACTAGCGGTCGTGCAGTTCTTC
j_gene: TRBJ2-7; len: 14; d_gene: NA; v_gene: TRBV6-7; abundance: many; CDR3aa: CATPGGKASYEQYF; CDR3nt: TGTGCCACCCCTGGCGGGAAGGCCTCCTACGAGCAGTACTTC
j_gene: TRBJ2-1; len: 17; d_gene: TRBD2; v_gene: TRBV6-1; abundance: NA; CDR3aa: CASSNVAGGPLYNEQFF; CDR3nt: TGTGCCAGCAGCAACGTGGCGGGAGGGCCCTTGTACAATGAGCAGTTCTTC
j_gene: TRBJ1-1; len: 14; d_gene: NA; v_gene: TRBV28; abundance: many; CDR3aa: CASSQGGRGTEAFF; CDR3nt: TGTGCCAGCAGTCAGGGAGGGAGAGGCACTGAAGCTTTCTTT
j_gene: TRBJ2-7; len: 16; d_gene: TRBD1; v_gene: TRBV7-9; abundance: NA; CDR3aa: CASSFLPGQGSYEQYF; CDR3nt: TGTGCCAGCAGCTTCCTACCGGGACAGGGTTCCTACGAGCAGTACTTC
j_gene: TRBJ2-3; len: 14; d_gene: NA; v_gene: TRBV7-2; abundance: many; CDR3aa: CASSLFFSTDTQYF; CDR3nt: TGTGCCAGCAGCTTATTCTTTAGCACAGATACGCAGTATTTT
j_gene: TRBJ2-7; len: 14; d_gene: NA; v_gene: TRBV4-2; abundance: NA; CDR3aa: CASRKEGRFHEQYF; CDR3nt: TGTGCCAGCAGGAAGGAGGGTAGGTTCCACGAGCAGTACTTC
j_gene: TRBJ2-7; len: 15; d_gene: TRBD1; v_gene: TRBV28; abundance: NA; CDR3aa: CASSTGTGDDYEQYF; CDR3nt: TGCGCCAGCAGCACCGGGACAGGGGACGACTACGAGCAGTACTTC
j_gene: TRBJ1-1; len: 16; d_gene: NA; v_gene: TRBV7-9; abundance: few; CDR3aa: CASSLSQGLWNTEAFF; CDR3nt: TGTGCCAGCAGCTTATCACAGGGTTTATGGAACACTGAAGCTTTCTTT
j_gene: TRBJ2-1; len: 15; d_gene: NA; v_gene: TRBV6-1; abundance: NA; CDR3aa: CASSEASGYYNEQFF; CDR3nt: TGTGCCAGCAGTGAAGCCAGCGGGTACTACAATGAGCAGTTCTTC
j_gene: TRBJ1-2; len: 12; d_gene: TRBD1; v_gene: TRBV6-2/TRBV6-3; abundance: many; CDR3aa: CASSLRTGSYTF; CDR3nt: TGTGCCAGCAGTCTACGGACAGGTAGCTACACCTTC
j_gene: TRBJ2-1; len: 18; d_gene: TRBD2; v_gene: TRBV28; abundance: few; CDR3aa: CASSAPLLAGGNYNEQFF; CDR3nt: TGTGCCAGCAGTGCCCCTCTCCTAGCGGGAGGAAATTACAATGAGCAGTTCTTC
j_gene: TRBJ2-7; len: 14; d_gene: NA; v_gene: TRBV24-1; abundance: NA; CDR3aa: CATSDWQGNNEQYF; CDR3nt: TGTGCCACCAGTGATTGGCAGGGGAACAATGAGCAGTACTTC
j_gene: TRBJ2-1; len: 14; d_gene: NA; v_gene: TRBV20-1; abundance: NA; CDR3aa: CSARDPNSNHEQLF; CDR3nt: TGCAGTGCTAGAGATCCGAATTCTAACCATGAGCAGCTCTTC
j_gene: TRBJ2-7; len: 15; d_gene: NA; v_gene: TRBV28; abundance: few; CDR3aa: CASGTPPFDYNEQYF; CDR3nt: TGTGCCAGTGGGACACCCCCCTTCGACTACAACGAGCAGTACTTC
j_gene: TRBJ1-2; len: 14; d_gene: NA; v_gene: TRBV29-1; abundance: few; CDR3aa: CSVLSQGTDYGYTF; CDR3nt: TGCAGCGTTCTATCGCAGGGGACGGACTATGGCTACACCTTC
j_gene: TRBJ2-5; len: 13; d_gene: TRBD1; v_gene: TRBV28; abundance: once; CDR3aa: CASISGGQETQYF; CDR3nt: TGTGCCAGCATCTCAGGGGGCCAAGAGACCCAGTACTTC
j_gene: TRBJ2-3; len: 14; d_gene: TRBD1; v_gene: TRBV27; abundance: many; CDR3aa: CASSLRDRTDTQYF; CDR3nt: TGTGCCAGCAGTTTAAGGGACAGGACAGATACGCAGTATTTT
j_gene: TRBJ2-1; len: 12; d_gene: NA; v_gene: TRBV11-3; abundance: few; CDR3aa: CASSPTGVEQFF; CDR3nt: TGTGCCAGCAGCCCAACCGGGGTTGAGCAGTTCTTC
j_gene: TRBJ1-2; len: 17; d_gene: NA; v_gene: TRBV4-3; abundance: NA; CDR3aa: CASSQDPQGRFGYGYTF; CDR3nt: TGCGCCAGCAGCCAAGATCCCCAGGGACGGTTTGGCTATGGCTACACCTTC
j_gene: TRBJ2-1; len: 14; d_gene: NA; v_gene: TRBV20-1; abundance: NA; CDR3aa: CSASDYLPYNEQFF; CDR3nt: TGCAGTGCTTCGGACTACCTTCCCTACAATGAGCAGTTCTTC
j_gene: TRBJ2-7; len: 18; d_gene: NA; v_gene: TRBV10-1; abundance: NA; CDR3aa: CASSESSRARRYLHEQYF; CDR3nt: TGCGCCAGCAGTGAGTCGAGTCGGGCGAGGCGGTACCTCCACGAGCAGTACTTC